This T cell receptor beta chain was retrieved from a study of early T cells in non-severe SARS-CoV-2 infection. At the level of the study: The authors sequenced bulk RNA from unsorted whole blood, leaving chains unpaired.

Trimming shortened V by 4 bases and J by 3 bases, and 15 bases separated the two germline ends. This CDR3 has 15 amino acids. CDR1 and CDR2 from the germline V gene are SQVTM and ANQGSEA. The library protocol tagged individual cDNA molecules with unique molecular identifiers. From the 5' RACE reads, TCRdb called clonotypes with MiXCR, one entry per CDR3 protein. The sample yields tens of thousands of distinct CDR3 sequences, 8.7% seen once. The chain couples TRBV29-1 to TRBJ1-4; weak D call: TRBD1 (5 bases). The sample in question was whole blood, obtained at baseline. This receptor was taken from an adult who was a healthcare worker with PCR-confirmed SARS-CoV-2 infection or an uninfected control (not recorded which). Here the CDR3 reads CSVGMTTVPNEKLFF. Written as DNA, the CDR3 is TGCAGCGTTGGAATGACGACAGTCCCTAATGAAAAACTGTTTTTT.